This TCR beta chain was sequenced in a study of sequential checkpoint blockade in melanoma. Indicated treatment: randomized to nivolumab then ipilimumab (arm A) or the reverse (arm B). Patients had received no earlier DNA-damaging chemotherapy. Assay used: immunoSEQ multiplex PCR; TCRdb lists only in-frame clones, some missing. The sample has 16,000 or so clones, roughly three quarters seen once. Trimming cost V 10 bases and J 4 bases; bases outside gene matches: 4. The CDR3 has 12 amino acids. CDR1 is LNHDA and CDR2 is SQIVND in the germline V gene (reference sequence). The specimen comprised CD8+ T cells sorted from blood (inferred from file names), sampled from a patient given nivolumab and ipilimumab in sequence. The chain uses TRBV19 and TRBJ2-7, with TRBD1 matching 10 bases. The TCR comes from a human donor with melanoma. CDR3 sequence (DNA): TGTGCCACCCGACAGGGGGCATACGAGCAGTACTTC. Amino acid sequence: CATRQGAYEQYF.